These T cell receptor beta chains were read from a single sample in a study of TIL therapy for anti-PD-1-resistant metastatic lung cancer. TCRdb's table, derived via immunoSEQ multiplex PCR, lists solely in-frame clones and lacks some. The data show tens of thousands of clones, over 70% seen once. The sequenced sample was blood, obtained at baseline. The receptors here all came from a person between 25 and 80 years old with non-small cell lung cancer. CDR3s leave out the opening cysteine and the closing phenylalanine or tryptophan. Some rows have no size entry. The others give once, few or many, or a class for an expanded clone.

v_call,clone_size,j_call,cdr3_aa
TRBV5-1,.,TRBJ1-5,ASSLVGGDQPQH
TRBV7-9,.,TRBJ1-1,ASSLGRTALNTEAF
TRBV19,.,TRBJ2-2,ASIGTGGNTGELF
TRBV4-3,.,TRBJ1-2,ASSQDRWQGDGGYT
TRBV5-5,.,TRBJ1-2,ASSLSRGVLANYGYT
TRBV7-9,few,TRBJ1-4,ASSVDGQGNEKLF
TRBV19,.,TRBJ2-6,ASNVYKVAGGASGANVLT
TRBV30,.,TRBJ2-2,AWRGAGDTGELF
TRBV6-6,.,TRBJ1-1,ASKRTGARNTEAF
TRBV7-3,few,TRBJ2-6,ASSGGRAGANVLT
TRBV15,.,TRBJ2-5,ATSRDSAPRNGQETQY
TRBV9,.,TRBJ2-7,ASSPSASGGLGGSYEQY
TRBV11-2,.,TRBJ2-5,ASSLNQETQY
TRBV5-4,once,TRBJ1-4,ASSQEGAEAEKLF
TRBV6-4,.,TRBJ2-3,ASSVNSGDPTDTQY
TRBV28,few,TRBJ1-5,ASSLLLGTYSNQPQH
TRBV6-5,.,TRBJ1-1,ASSSRTGVGNTEAF
TRBV6-5,few,TRBJ1-1,ASSQTGGRNTEAF
TRBV28,.,TRBJ1-2,ASSSPPREPNYGYT
TRBV7-3,.,TRBJ1-2,ASSPRKGLGYT
TRBV5-1,.,TRBJ1-1,AARDPQGEAF
TRBV7-3,.,TRBJ2-3,ASSLTPDRGLLSRDGTQY
TRBV2,.,TRBJ1-1,ASSADRGVPEAF
TRBV27,once,TRBJ2-7,ASSPAGQSSYEQY
TRBV27,.,TRBJ2-2,ASSFGIHPPAELF
TRBV6-8,.,TRBJ2-1,GSVPSSYNEQF
TRBV4-3,.,TRBJ2-5,ASSRAVGGQGQFQETQY
TRBV7-2,.,TRBJ2-7,ASSLQRLNYEQY
TRBV7-9,.,TRBJ1-3,ASSLVSPQSGNTIY
TRBV28,.,TRBJ2-7,ASSLGSVYEQY
TRBV15,.,TRBJ2-7,ATSRRVGQGRYDDSYEQY
TRBV10-3,.,TRBJ2-1,AISEGKGYNNEQF
TRBV19,.,TRBJ2-7,ASRTSHDSGSYEQY
TRBV7-2,.,TRBJ2-7,ASSVGGAQNEQY
TRBV6-5,.,TRBJ1-6,ASSYGTENSPLH
TRBV6-6,once,TRBJ2-5,ASSLKFQETQY
TRBV18,.,TRBJ2-1,ASSPGRGGEQF
TRBV7-9,.,TRBJ2-3,ASSSTGDTDTQY
TRBV5-1,once,TRBJ1-2,ASSWTGTFDYGYT
TRBV9,.,TRBJ2-7,AGSGGPGGSYEQY
TRBV27,few,TRBJ1-3,ASRGTYSGNTIY
TRBV5-6,.,TRBJ1-2,ASSLRDRGYGYT
TRBV25-1,.,TRBJ1-6,ASSLREVYNSPLH
TRBV6-1,.,TRBJ1-2,ASSGLGTANYGYT
TRBV5-5,.,TRBJ2-6,ASSRPGGAQSGANVLT
TRBV30,.,TRBJ1-5,AWSRGGFLGQPQH
TRBV19,once,TRBJ1-1,ASSILPQVWSTEAF
TRBV11-2,.,TRBJ2-1,ASSSIQGFYNEQF
TRBV7-6,.,TRBJ2-5,ASSPARGAQETQY
TRBV5-1,.,TRBJ1-1,ASSFDGGNTEAF